This T cell receptor beta chain originates from a study of beta chain features in type 1 diabetes (dated by TCRdb to 2017 to 2018). As for the study more broadly: No differences in mean age, gender distribution, total cell number or subset yield were found between patients and healthy donors. A total of some 100,000,000 sorted cells were examined across all samples, and a strong correlation was observed between cell number per subset and RNA yield. The study compared the TCRB repertoires of sorted circulating CD4+ T cell subsets in recently diagnosed type 1 diabetes patients with those in matched healthy donors. Regulatory and stem cell-like memory subsets were obtained from only 8 patients and about eight healthy donors, while naive and central memory subsets were obtained from all 30 or so donors. Broader findings and caveats from the paper: A moderate but significant shortening of TCRB CDR3 length was observed in type 1 diabetes patients in all four CD4+ subsets. Shorter templates might be favored by PCR, yet because patient and control samples were amplified and corrected together, any such skew would affect both groups equally. Because cDNA was sequenced instead of genomic DNA, activated cells with high expression could be over-represented, although the groups did not differ in activation or CD3 levels. Only small numbers of individuals were included in the HLA sub-analyses, which left unresolved whether HLA type had any influence on TCRB rearrangement. Fewer insertions and more nucleotide deletions at VDJ recombination sites were observed in patients with type 1 diabetes, implying thymic rearrangement abnormalities. Naive, central memory and regulatory TCRB repertoires appeared to be more similar among patients than among healthy donors.

All of the isolated RNA was reverse transcribed with the High Capacity cDNA Reverse Transcription Kit, so expressed TCRB transcripts were sequenced. Deep immunoSEQ sequencing was applied to naive, central memory and regulatory T cell samples, giving an average of around 4 million total reads per sample. Sorted cells were lysed in RLT buffer and RNA was extracted with DNase-treated RNeasy Micro or Mini kits, depending on cell number. Each cell subset was processed on its own to prevent cross-contamination, while patient and healthy donor samples were processed together. The immunoSEQ multiplex PCR was used to amplify TCRB sequences from cDNA, yielding 87-bp fragments that span the CDR3 region. Sequencing of the amplicons was performed on the Illumina HiSeq platform. Processing in the source paper ran as follows. Synthetic template baselines were used to correct PCR bias computationally, reads within Hamming distance 2 were collapsed, and singletons that could not be merged were discarded. By aligning reads against IMGT, V, D and J genes, CDR3 length, and insertions or deletions at six rearrangement sites were assigned. Within each subset, clonotype counts were normalized to sorted cell number, after which true diversity and Gini coefficients were computed with the tcR R package. The overlap coefficient, calculated on TCRB nucleotide sequences, was used to quantify repertoire sharing. Out-of-frame TCRB sequences from naive cells were analyzed to stand in for the pre-selection repertoire. TCRdb limited this immuneACCESS table to in-frame rearrangements with V and J called. A share of clones is missing; checked studies link under half to unresolved V genes, and the rest is unexplained. V and J calls and clone size are copied from that table; D and trimming were computed from the DNA. For this sample there are 600,000 to 750,000 clones; over 10% appear just once. Approximately 0.11% of the sample is in the top ten clones.

Of note for this clone: The antigen it recognizes is unknown. Per-nucleotide qualities are absent, and no much larger clonotype sits a single base away.

A single peripheral blood draw of approximately 120 mL on average was collected from each donor into heparinised tubes. Naive, central memory, regulatory and stem cell-like memory CD4+ T cells were sorted on a BD FACSAria II using a panel including CD45RO, CCR7, CD25, CD127, CD95 and CD27. All sorted populations exceeded 98% purity. PBMCs were isolated right away by Lymphoprep density gradient centrifugation and were stained directly, without culture. So that batch effects would be minimized, each experiment stained and sorted samples in pairs, pairing one healthy donor with one patient. The CDR3 starts with the cysteine, ends with the phenylalanine, and has 16 residues. The CDR3 DNA has 48 bases and is translated from base 1. Relative to germline, V is missing 0 bases and J is missing 7 bases, with 8 bases of the junction outside any gene match. CDR1 is given as MGHRA and CDR2 as YSYEKL, both from the germline V gene.

The chain uses TRBV4-1 and TRBJ1-4; 7 bases in between match TRBD1. This clonotype was sampled from a man aged 30 to 45 with type 1 diabetes. Sequencing was done on a sample of naive CD4+ T cells from blood. Reading the label with the study, this specimen's cell subset or site is: true naive CD4+ T cells. The CDR3 is CASSQDGRRGREKLFF. The sequence in DNA is TGCGCCAGCAGCCAAGATGGAAGAAGGGGGCGTGAAAAACTGTTTTTT.